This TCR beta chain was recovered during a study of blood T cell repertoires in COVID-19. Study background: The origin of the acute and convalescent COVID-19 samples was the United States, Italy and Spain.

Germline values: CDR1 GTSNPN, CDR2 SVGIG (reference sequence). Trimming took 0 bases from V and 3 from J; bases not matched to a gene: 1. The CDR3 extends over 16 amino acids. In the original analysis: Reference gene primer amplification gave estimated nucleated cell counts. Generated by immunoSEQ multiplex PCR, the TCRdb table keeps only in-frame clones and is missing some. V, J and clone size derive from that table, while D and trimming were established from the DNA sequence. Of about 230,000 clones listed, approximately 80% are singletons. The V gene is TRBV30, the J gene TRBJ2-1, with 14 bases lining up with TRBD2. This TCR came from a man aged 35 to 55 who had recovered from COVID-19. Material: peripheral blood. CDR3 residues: CAWSVGTSGSYNEQFF. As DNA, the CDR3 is TGTGCCTGGAGTGTAGGGACTAGCGGGAGCTACAATGAGCAGTTCTTC.